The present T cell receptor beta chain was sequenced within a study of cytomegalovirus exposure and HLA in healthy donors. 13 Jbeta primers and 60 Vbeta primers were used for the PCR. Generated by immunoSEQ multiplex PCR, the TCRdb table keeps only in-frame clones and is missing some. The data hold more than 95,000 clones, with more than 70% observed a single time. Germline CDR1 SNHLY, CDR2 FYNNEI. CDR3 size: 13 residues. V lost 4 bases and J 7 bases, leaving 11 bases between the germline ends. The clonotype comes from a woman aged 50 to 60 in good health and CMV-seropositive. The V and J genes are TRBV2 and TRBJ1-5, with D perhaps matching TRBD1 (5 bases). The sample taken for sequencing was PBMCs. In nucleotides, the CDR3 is TGTGCCAGCAGTGCAGGGAGGAGACAGCCCCAGCATTTT. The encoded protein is CASSAGRRQPQHF.